This T cell receptor (beta chain) appears in the sequencing data of a study of blood T cell repertoires in COVID-19. Study-level information: Both acute and convalescent COVID-19 samples were obtained from the United States, Italy and Spain.

This CDR3 spans 15 amino acids. Germline V CDR1 and CDR2: MNHEY, SVGAGI. V dropped 2 bases and J dropped 0 bases, with 10 bases sitting between them. Data came from immunoSEQ multiplex PCR; TCRdb stores just in-frame clones and leaves some out. Of some 51,000 clones listed, 75% to 95% were seen once; the top ten hold about 3.1%. Sequencing was done on a sample of peripheral blood. The chain has TRBV6-5 and TRBJ1-1; D remains ambiguous. This receptor was obtained from a man aged 50 to 59 with acute or convalescent COVID-19. The CDR3 DNA sequence: TGTGCCAGCAGTTACATCTCGGTCATGAACACTGAAGCTTTCTTT. This sequence encodes CASSYISVMNTEAFF.